Sequencing of this T cell receptor beta chain was carried out in a study of blood T cell repertoires in COVID-19. At the level of the study: PBMCs, B-cell-depleted T cells, or T cells were the source of the cDNA or gDNA that made up the material.

Libraries were prepared by immunoSEQ multiplex PCR; TCRdb keeps only in-frame clonotypes and omits some of them. Of about 85,000 clones listed, about 90% were seen once; the top ten hold 4.3%. The CDR3 covers 15 residues. Germline V CDR1 and CDR2: MDHEN, SYDVKM. V was shortened by 5 bases and J by 5 bases, with 18 bases between the two germline ends. The specimen sequenced was peripheral blood. The source of this sequence is a woman over 75 with active or convalescent COVID-19. The chain combines TRBV28 with TRBJ1-1; tentative D call: TRBD1 (6 bases). The CDR3: CASSPGAGAETEAFF. Here the CDR3 DNA reads TGTGCCAGCAGTCCTGGGGCAGGGGCGGAAACTGAAGCTTTCTTT.